The clone carrying this TCR beta chain came up once. The sample originates from a study of technical replicates of blood from several donors. V gave up 1 base and J gave up 8 bases, with 17 bases separating them. The V gene's germline CDR1 is MGHRA and CDR2 YSYEKL. This CDR3 is 15 amino acids long. Assay used: immunoSEQ multiplex PCR; TCRdb lists only in-frame clones, some missing. The data contain tens of thousands of clones, 94% of them singletons. The sample was T cells isolated from PBMCs. The receptor was derived from a human donor in good health. The rearrangement uses TRBV4-1 and TRBJ1-2; D is perhaps TRBD1 (5 bases). CDR3 protein: CASSQGSQGPFGYTF. CDR3 nucleotide sequence: TGCGCCAGCAGCCAAGGTTCTCAGGGCCCTTTCGGCTACACCTTC.